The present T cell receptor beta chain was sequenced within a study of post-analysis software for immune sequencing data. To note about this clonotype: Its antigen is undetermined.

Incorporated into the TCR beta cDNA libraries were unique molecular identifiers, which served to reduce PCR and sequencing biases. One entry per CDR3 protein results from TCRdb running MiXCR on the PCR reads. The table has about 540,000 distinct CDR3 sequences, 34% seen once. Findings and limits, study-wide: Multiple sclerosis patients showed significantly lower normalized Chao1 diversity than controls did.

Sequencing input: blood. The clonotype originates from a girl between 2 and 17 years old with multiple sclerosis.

The CDR3 DNA reads as TGTGCCAGCAACCAGGGTTTCGGAAAGCCCCAGCATTTT. Translating it yields CASNQGFGKPQHF. The rearrangement uses TRBV12-3 or TRBV12-4 and TRBJ1-5, with D perhaps matching TRBD1 (5 bases). This CDR3 has 13 residues. With 7 bases removed from V and 8 bases from J, the gap between germline ends came to 15 bases.